Below are 24 T cell receptor beta chains sequenced from a single sample in a study of blood T cell repertoires in COVID-19. Produced via immunoSEQ multiplex PCR; TCRdb's table is partial and in-frame only. The profile covers roughly 190,000 clones, with about 88% appearing a single time and approximately 5.6% taken by the ten largest. Material for sequencing was peripheral blood. Receptor source: a woman aged 35 to 49 who had recovered from COVID-19.

The V call is TRBV12-3 or TRBV12-4, the J call TRBJ2-7, with D unresolved. The CDR3 totals 13 residues. Trimming took off 6 bases at V and 6 bases at J, with 15 bases between the two ends. CDR3 sequence (DNA): TGTGCCAGCAGAATATCCCCCTATGGCGAGCAGTACTTC. Translation: CASRISPYGEQYF.

The chain combines TRBV9 with TRBJ2-1, with a weak D call TRBD1 (6 bases). The V end lost 0 bases, the J end lost 3 bases, and 10 bases lay between the germline ends. CDR1 and CDR2 (germline): SGDLS, YYNGEE. The CDR3 spans 15 residues. For the CDR3, the DNA is TGTGCCAGCAGCGTAGCAGGGGTGGACTACAATGAGCAGTTCTTC. This sequence encodes CASSVAGVDYNEQFF. The full variable domain, completed using reference TRBV9 and TRBJ2-1, is DSGVTQTPKHLITATGQRVTLRCSPRSGDLSVYWYQQSLDQGLQFLIQYYNGEERAKGNILERFSAQQFPDLHSELNLSSLELGDSALYFCASSVAGVDYNEQFFGPGTRLTVL.

The V call is TRBV6-6, the J call TRBJ1-1; D ambiguous. CDR3 size: 15 residues. Trimming stripped 5 bases from V and 1 base from J, with 14 bases between. Looked up from germline, CDR1 is MNHNY and CDR2 is SVGAGI (reference sequence). DNA for the CDR3: TGTGCCAGCAGTCCCTGGCGGATTCAGAACACTGAAGCTTTCTTT. Its protein product is CASSPWRIQNTEAFF.

This sequence joins TRBV30 and TRBJ2-7, with 9 bases fitting TRBD2. Germline assignment: CDR1 GTSNPN and CDR2 SVGIG (reference sequence). This CDR3 is built from 12 residues. V was pared by 4 bases and J by 2 bases, with 0 bases of the junction left unmatched. CDR3 in DNA: TGTGCCTGGACTAGCGGGGCCTACGAGCAGTACTTC. Its translation is CAWTSGAYEQYF.

The V gene is TRBV24-1, the J gene TRBJ1-1, with D possibly matching TRBD1 (5 bases). V shed 5 bases and J shed 5 bases, with 11 bases lying between them. The CDR3 is 13 residues long. CDR1 is KGHDR and CDR2 is SFDVKD in the germline V gene. CDR3 in DNA: TGTGCCACCAGTGCATCAGGGCTGACTGAAGCTTTCTTT. This gives the protein CATSASGLTEAFF.

The genes are TRBV7-8 and TRBJ1-4; 8 nucleotides agree with TRBD1. This CDR3 has 16 amino acids. V gave up 5 bases and J gave up 4 bases; unmatched junction bases: 9. Germline V gene lookup returns CDR1 SGHVS and CDR2 FQNEAQ. The CDR3 sequence: CASSPIGTGYNEKLFF. The CDR3 bases are TGTGCCAGCAGCCCGATCGGGACAGGATATAATGAAAAACTGTTTTTT.

This chain links TRBV4-1 with TRBJ1-2; TRBD1 aligns across 8 bases. Germline CDR1 is MGHRA and CDR2 is YSYEKL. This CDR3 has 19 residues. V gave up 1 base and J gave up 0 bases; unmatched junction bases: 13. DNA for the CDR3: TGCGCCAGCAGCCAAGGAGTTCTAGCCAGGGGGCGAGCTAACTATGGCTACACCTTC. Its translation is CASSQGVLARGRANYGYTF.

This clone was seen just once. The rearrangement uses TRBV28 and TRBJ1-2; D unresolved. Trimming left V 2 bases short and J 2 bases short, with 12 bases between. This CDR3 has 15 amino acids. Germline CDR1 reads MDHEN; CDR2 reads SYDVKM. The CDR3 sequence: CASSLVGGKNYGYTF. The CDR3 DNA reads TGTGCCAGCAGTTTAGTCGGAGGGAAGAACTATGGCTACACCTTC.

The CDR3 is CASKGAVNYGYTF. DNA of the CDR3: TGTGCCAGCAAGGGAGCAGTAAACTATGGCTACACCTTC. The gene calls are TRBV19 and TRBJ1-2; D remains ambiguous. CDR1 LNHDA and CDR2 SQIVND come from the germline V gene (reference sequence). The germline V and J ends were trimmed by 9 bases and 2 bases, with 13 bases remaining between them. The CDR3 is 13 residues long. The full variable domain, rest sourced from reference TRBV19 and TRBJ1-2, is DGGITQSPKYLFRKEGQNVTLSCEQNLNHDAMYWYRQDPGQGLRLIYYSQIVNDFQKGDIAEGYSVSREKKESFPLTVTSAQKNPTAFYLCASKGAVNYGYTFGSGTRLTVV.

The rearrangement joins TRBV7-2 to TRBJ2-3; D ambiguous. V was cut by 5 bases and J by 3 bases, with 6 bases left in between. This CDR3 has 12 amino acids. Per the germline V gene, CDR1 is SGHTA and CDR2 is FQGNSA. The CDR3 sequence is CASSLSTDTQYF. The CDR3 coding sequence is TGTGCCAGCAGCCTATCGACAGATACGCAGTATTTT.

The chain is built from TRBV5-4 and TRBJ2-1, with 13 bases that match TRBD2. Looked up from germline, CDR1 is SGHNT and CDR2 is YYREEE (reference sequence). This CDR3 spans 19 amino acids. J was trimmed by 3 bases and V by 1 base; bases with no gene match: 10. The CDR3 reads CASSLMRTSGRRDYNEQFF. The DNA of the CDR3 is TGTGCCAGCAGCTTGATGCGGACTAGCGGGAGAAGGGACTACAATGAGCAGTTCTTC. The full variable domain, rest sourced from reference TRBV5-4 and TRBJ2-1, is ETGVTQSPTHLIKTRGQQVTLRCSSQSGHNTVSWYQQALGQGPQFIFQYYREEENGRGNFPPRFSGLQFPNYSSELNVNALELDDSALYLCASSLMRTSGRRDYNEQFFGPGTRLTVL.

The rearrangement links TRBV5-1 to TRBJ2-2, with D possibly being TRBD2 (6 bases). CDR3 length equals 15 residues. V lost 1 base and J 6 bases, leaving 13 bases between the germline ends. Germline V gene data show CDR1 as SGHRS and CDR2 as YFSETQ. CDR3 sequence (DNA): TGCGCCAGCAGCTTGTCCGGGAGAGGGGCCGGGGAGCTGTTTTTT. This gives the protein CASSLSGRGAGELFF.

This clone showed up just a few times. Other DNA sequences within the sample encode an identical CDR3. The chain uses TRBV4-3 and TRBJ2-1, with TRBD1 matching over 9 bases. CDR1 LGHNA and CDR2 YSLEER come from the germline V gene. V lost 0 bases, J lost 2 bases, and 2 bases stayed unmatched. The length of the CDR3 is 16 residues. The CDR3 reads CASSQDGDRAYNEQFF. CDR3 nucleotide sequence: TGCGCCAGCAGCCAAGATGGGGACAGGGCCTACAATGAGCAGTTCTTC.

The rearrangement links TRBV9 to TRBJ2-3, with 7 positions matching TRBD2. Germline trimming cut 4 bases from V and 5 bases from J; bases unmatched to any gene: 7. The CDR3 runs 14 residues. Germline-derived CDR1 and CDR2 are SGDLS and YYNGEE. The DNA of the CDR3 is TGTGCCAGCAGCTCGCCTGGGGGGGGAGATACGCAGTATTTT. This codes for CASSSPGGGDTQYF.

This chain connects TRBV7-8 to TRBJ1-2; 7 bases are a match to TRBD1. V gave up 5 bases and J gave up 0 bases; unmatched junction bases: 3. The CDR3 spans 14 residues. Germline V lookup: CDR1 SGHVS, CDR2 FQNEAQ. CDR3 residues: CASSGDRANYGYTF. The CDR3 DNA sequence: TGTGCCAGCAGCGGTGACAGGGCTAACTATGGCTACACCTTC.

The chain couples TRBV7-9 to TRBJ2-7; TRBD2 agrees at 13 bases. The ends lost 5 bases at V and 2 bases at J; junction bases unmatched: 3. The CDR3 contains 15 residues. Germline loops: CDR1 SEHNR, CDR2 FQNEAQ (reference sequence). The CDR3 region has the DNA TGTGCCAGCAGCGAAACTAGCGGGAGGGCCTACGAGCAGTACTTC. Its protein product is CASSETSGRAYEQYF.

The chain joins TRBV7-8 to TRBJ1-1; weak D call: TRBD1 (5 bases). This CDR3 is built from 14 residues. Per the germline V gene, CDR1 is SGHVS and CDR2 is FQNEAQ. Between the trimmed V and J ends, which lost 5 bases and 5 bases, there was a span of 15 bases. The CDR3 protein is CASSDPLGGTEAFF. Here the CDR3 DNA reads TGTGCCAGCAGCGACCCATTGGGGGGAACTGAAGCTTTCTTT.

The chain combines TRBV5-1 with TRBJ1-4, with D unresolved. Looked up from germline, CDR1 is SGHRS and CDR2 is YFSETQ. Deletions cut 2 bases from V and 0 bases from J, with 5 bases between. The CDR3 runs 14 residues. CDR3 protein: CASSFYATNEKLFF. CDR3 in DNA: TGCGCCAGCAGCTTTTATGCAACTAATGAAAAACTGTTTTTT.

The chain recombines TRBV4-1 with TRBJ1-1, with a tentative D call TRBD1 (6 bases). V lost 0 bases and J 3 bases, leaving 8 bases between the germline ends. This CDR3 has 14 amino acids. Germline V gives CDR1 MGHRA, CDR2 YSYEKL. The CDR3 nucleotides read TGCGCCAGCAGCCAAGATCCAGGGGACACTGAAGCTTTCTTT. Amino acid sequence: CASSQDPGDTEAFF.

The rearrangement links TRBV28 to TRBJ1-5; no definite D call. Germline CDR1 MDHEN, CDR2 SYDVKM. The CDR3 contains 14 residues. V dropped 7 bases and J dropped 2 bases, with 12 bases sitting between them. The CDR3 DNA reads TGTGCCAGCACCCCCGCCCGGGGCAATCAGCCCCAGCATTTT. Its protein product is CASTPARGNQPQHF.

The V and J genes are TRBV10-3 and TRBJ1-6; 7 bases match TRBD1. Unmatched junction bases numbered 1, after V lost 6 bases and J lost 5 bases. From germline, CDR1 is ENHRY and CDR2 SYGVKD. The CDR3 is made up of 13 amino acids. This CDR3 reads CAISGQDNSPLHF. The CDR3 DNA is TGTGCCATCAGCGGACAGGATAATTCACCCCTCCACTTT.

The rearrangement joins TRBV3-1 (or the pseudogene TRBV3-2) to TRBJ2-7, with 8 bases fitting TRBD2. The junction had 6 bases not matched to a gene; V was cut back by 6 bases and J by 5 bases. Germline lookup yields CDR1 LGHDT and CDR2 YNNKEL (reference sequence). CDR3 length: 13 amino acids. CDR3 protein: CASSRLAGHEQYF. CDR3 DNA: TGTGCCAGCAGTCGCCTAGCGGGCCACGAGCAGTACTTC.

This sequence joins TRBV2 and TRBJ1-2; D is possibly TRBD1 (6 bases). The V and J ends lost 4 bases and 2 bases respectively, with 29 bases between them. CDR3 size: 20 residues. Germline loops: CDR1 SNHLY, CDR2 FYNNEI. CDR3 region: CASSASVGAGALKGNYGYTF. CDR3 sequence (DNA): TGTGCCAGCAGTGCCTCCGTTGGGGCGGGGGCGTTAAAAGGCAACTATGGCTACACCTTC.

CDR3 loop: CASSYSSGFEQYF. CDR3 in DNA: TGTGCCAGCAGTTACTCCAGCGGGTTCGAGCAGTACTTC. This sequence joins TRBV6-2 or TRBV6-3 and TRBJ2-7, with D perhaps TRBD2 (6 bases). Germline assignment: CDR1 MNHEY and CDR2 SVGEGT. Trimming took 0 bases from V and 6 from J, leaving 9 bases between them. This CDR3 is built from 13 residues.